These 20 T cell receptor beta chains were sequenced from one sample in a study of cytomegalovirus exposure and HLA in healthy donors. PCR primers comprised 60 Vbeta and 13 Jbeta primers. Profiling relied on immunoSEQ multiplex PCR, and the TCRdb table lists in-frame clones only, not all of them. The sample lists 130,000 to 150,000 clones, approximately 83% occurring once. Sample: PBMCs. These receptors came from a man in his forties or fifties in good health and CMV-seropositive.

The V call is TRBV9, the J call TRBJ2-1, with 8 bases that match TRBD2. The trim removed 4 bases at V and 12 bases at J, leaving 6 bases unmatched. CDR1 SGDLS and CDR2 YYNGEE come from the germline V gene. The CDR3 runs to 12 residues. The CDR3 loop is CASSLSGGSQFF. The CDR3 region has the DNA TGTGCCAGCAGCCTCAGCGGGGGCTCGCAGTTCTTC. Combining the CDR3 with reference TRBV9 and TRBJ2-1 gives the whole variable domain DSGVTQTPKHLITATGQRVTLRCSPRSGDLSVYWYQQSLDQGLQFLIQYYNGEERAKGNILERFSAQQFPDLHSELNLSSLELGDSALYFCASSLSGGSQFFGPGTRLTVL.

CDR3 DNA: TGCAGCGTAGTAATAGCGGGAACCCCCCGAGGGTCGCAGTATTTT. Its translation is CSVVIAGTPRGSQYF. The rearrangement uses TRBV29-1 and TRBJ2-3, with TRBD2 matching over 8 bases. CDR3 size: 15 residues. Losses at the gene ends were 6 bases for V and 10 bases for J; bases not matched to a gene: 18. The germline V gene has CDR1 SQVTM and CDR2 ANQGSEA.

The genes are TRBV18 and TRBJ2-5; maybe TRBD1 (5 bases). The CDR3 is 14 amino acids. V was cut by 5 bases and J by 4 bases, with 14 bases left in between. Germline V gene lookup returns CDR1 KGHSH and CDR2 LQKENI. The CDR3 here is CASSSDRTIETQYF. Written as DNA, the CDR3 is TGTGCCAGCTCATCCGACAGAACTATAGAGACCCAGTACTTC.

The J gene is TRBJ2-3, the V gene TRBV29-1; tentatively, D is TRBD1 (6 bases). CDR3 length equals 12 residues. The germline V gene encodes CDR1 SQVTM and CDR2 ANQGSEA. The V gene lost 4 bases and the J gene lost 1 base, with 6 bases spanning the gap. The CDR3 loop is CSVGQGTDTQYF. The CDR3 nucleotides are TGCAGCGTTGGACAGGGCACAGATACGCAGTATTTT.

The gene calls are TRBV5-4 and TRBJ1-5; D call uncertain. The CDR3 contains 16 residues. Germline CDR1 reads SGHNT; CDR2 reads YYREEE (reference sequence). Trimming took off 0 bases at V and 0 bases at J, with 10 bases between the two ends. In nucleotides, the CDR3 is TGTGCCAGCAGCTTGGTTGGGCATCATAGCAATCAGCCCCAGCATTTT. Translation gives CASSLVGHHSNQPQHF.

This clone showed up just a few times. The chain links TRBV11-2 to TRBJ1-5; D may be TRBD1 (6 bases). Germline CDR1 and CDR2: SGHAT and FQNNGV. The ends were cut back, 5 bases at V and 4 bases at J, with 9 bases in the middle. The CDR3 is 13 amino acids. CDR3 sequence: CASSTQGNQPQHF. The CDR3 bases are TGTGCCAGCAGCACACAGGGAAATCAGCCCCAGCATTTT.

The J gene is TRBJ2-5, the V gene TRBV9, with 7 bases fitting TRBD1. The ends lost 3 bases at V and 2 bases at J; junction bases unmatched: 7. This CDR3 is built from 15 residues. The germline V gene has CDR1 SGDLS and CDR2 YYNGEE. CDR3 in amino acids: CASSALTGRQETQYF. CDR3 sequence (DNA): TGTGCCAGCAGCGCCTTGACAGGGCGACAAGAGACCCAGTACTTC. Looking up the rest from reference TRBV9 and TRBJ2-5 gives the full variable domain: DSGVTQTPKHLITATGQRVTLRCSPRSGDLSVYWYQQSLDQGLQFLIQYYNGEERAKGNILERFSAQQFPDLHSELNLSSLELGDSALYFCASSALTGRQETQYFGPGTRLLVL.

This chain uses TRBV11-3 with TRBJ1-6; no clear D. Germline lookup yields CDR1 SGHNT and CDR2 YENEEA. V gave up 6 bases and J gave up 1 base, with 7 bases separating them. The length of the CDR3 is 14 residues. CDR3 loop: CASSPGSYNSPLHF. Here the CDR3 DNA reads TGTGCCAGCAGTCCCGGGTCCTATAATTCACCCCTCCACTTT.

This clone was recorded only once. The chain employs TRBV28 and TRBJ1-4; D ambiguous. Germline-derived CDR1 and CDR2 are MDHEN and SYDVKM. V lost 5 bases, J lost 10 bases, and 14 bases lay in between. The CDR3 has 13 residues. The CDR3 DNA follows: TGTGCCAGCAGTCCCACGGGGTACGGAAAACTGTTTTTT. This gives the protein CASSPTGYGKLFF. Full variable domain (missing parts from reference TRBV28 and TRBJ1-4): DVKVTQSSRYLVKRTGEKVFLECVQDMDHENMFWYRQDPGLGLRLIYFSYDVKMKEKGDIPEGYSVSREKKERFSLILESASTNQTSMYLCASSPTGYGKLFFGSGTQLSVL.

This rearrangement joins TRBV19 to TRBJ1-5; weak D call: TRBD1 (6 bases). The CDR3 has 13 residues. Germline V CDR1 and CDR2: LNHDA, SQIVND (reference sequence). Trimming removed 0 bases from V and 6 bases from J, with 6 bases in between. CDR3 in amino acids: CASSIEGAQPQHF. CDR3 DNA sequence: TGTGCCAGTAGTATAGAGGGGGCTCAGCCCCAGCATTTT.

The V and J genes are TRBV5-3 and TRBJ1-5; 7 nucleotides align to TRBD1. TRBV5-3 is classed as an ORF, of uncertain function. The CDR3 is 16 residues long. V shed 0 bases and J 4 bases; nucleotides not matched to a gene: 7. The CDR3 bases are TGTGCCAGAAGCTTGGGGACAGGATCGAGGAATCAGCCCCAGCATTTT. Protein: CARSLGTGSRNQPQHF.

The table lists this clone with a few counts. This rearrangement joins TRBV7-6 to TRBJ2-7, with 10 bases aligning to TRBD1. The CDR3 extends over 13 amino acids. V dropped 6 bases and J dropped 5; count of bases not matched to a gene: 4. CDR1 is SGHVS and CDR2 is FNYEAQ in the germline V gene. CDR3 in amino acids: CASRPTGGHEQYF. The CDR3 DNA follows: TGTGCCAGCAGGCCGACAGGGGGCCACGAGCAGTACTTC.

The V call is TRBV29-1, the J call TRBJ1-1, with 10 bases matching TRBD1. The CDR3 runs to 16 residues. The V segment lost 7 bases and the J segment 5 bases; nucleotides outside the gene matches: 16. Per germline, CDR1 SQVTM and CDR2 ANQGSEA. CDR3: CSGRDRGFSVYTEAFF. The DNA of the CDR3 is TGCAGCGGCCGGGACAGGGGTTTTTCGGTTTATACTGAAGCTTTCTTT. The variable domain in full, with the rest retrieved from reference TRBV29-1 and TRBJ1-1, is SAVISQKPSRDICQRGTSLTIQCQVDSQVTMMFWYRQQPGQSLTLIATANQGSEATYESGFVIDKFPISRPNLTFSTLTVSNMSPEDSSIYLCSGRDRGFSVYTEAFFGQGTRLTVV.

This rearrangement joins TRBV6-5 to TRBJ1-1; D possibly corresponds to TRBD1 (6 bases). V gave up 2 bases and J gave up 1 base, with 11 bases separating them. CDR3 size: 15 residues. Germline CDR1 MNHEY, CDR2 SVGAGI. CDR3 protein: CASSYRTVSNTEAFF. In nucleotides, the CDR3 is TGTGCCAGCAGTTACCGGACAGTATCGAACACTGAAGCTTTCTTT.

The V gene is TRBV12-5, the J gene TRBJ2-6; D not certain. V was clipped by 6 bases and J by 0 bases, with 9 bases between them. This CDR3 has 15 residues. Germline V CDR1 and CDR2: LGHNT, FRNRAP. In nucleotides, the CDR3 is TGTGCTAGTGGCAAATGGCACTCTGGGGCCAACGTCCTGACTTTC. Encoded protein: CASGKWHSGANVLTF.

This clone occurred once. J is TRBJ2-5 and V is TRBV7-2; a possible D gene is TRBD2 (5 bases). Trimming stripped 1 base from V and 0 bases from J, with 12 bases between. Germline CDR1 is SGHTA and CDR2 is FQGNSA. This CDR3 is built from 16 residues. CDR3: CASSLVLAGDQETQYF. The CDR3 DNA is TGTGCCAGCAGCTTAGTTCTGGCGGGCGACCAAGAGACCCAGTACTTC.

To note about this clone: The germline gene is not matched at one end of the junction; a read error may be the cause. The chain combines TRBV15 with TRBJ1-2, with D perhaps matching TRBD1 (5 bases). This CDR3 has 13 residues. Germline V gives CDR1 LNHNV, CDR2 YYDKDF (reference sequence). For the CDR3, the DNA is TGTGCCACCAGCAGGGGGCGCGGCTATGACTACACCTTC. The encoded protein is CATSRGRGYDYTF.

This rearrangement joins TRBV2 to TRBJ1-2; a possible D gene is TRBD1 (6 bases). V lost 8 bases, J lost 8 bases, and 21 bases lay in between. Germline V gene data show CDR1 as SNHLY and CDR2 as FYNNEI. The CDR3 is 14 residues long. This CDR3 reads CASPWDTSLSGYTF. The CDR3 DNA reads as TGTGCCAGCCCGTGGGACACTTCCCTATCCGGCTACACCTTC.

The chain couples TRBV29-1 to TRBJ1-1; TRBD1 is a possible D gene (5 bases). The germline V gene encodes CDR1 SQVTM and CDR2 ANQGSEA. The ends were cut back, 6 bases at V and 12 bases at J, with 20 bases in the middle. The CDR3 loop spans 12 amino acids. The CDR3 here is CSVAGSTLGPFF. Here the CDR3 DNA reads TGCAGCGTGGCCGGTTCGACTTTGGGGCCTTTCTTT.

This clone was picked up one time. The rearrangement links TRBV29-1 to TRBJ2-5; 7 bases are shared with TRBD2. This CDR3 region has 14 residues. With 7 bases clipped from V and 2 bases from J, the junction kept 10 bases outside the gene matches. Germline V gives CDR1 SQVTM, CDR2 ANQGSEA. The CDR3 reads CSARPTSAQETQYF. Here the CDR3 DNA reads TGCAGCGCACGCCCCACTAGCGCTCAAGAGACCCAGTACTTC.